These T cell receptor beta chains were read from a single sample in a study of tumor-infiltrating lymphocytes in primary liver carcinoma. A single record per CDR3 protein comes from TCRdb applying MiXCR to the multiplex PCR reads. Among about 35,000 distinct CDR3 sequences listed, roughly four fifths were seen once. Sequencing input: liver tumor tissue from sampling region 4. Receptors were obtained from a man aged 40-50 years with primary liver carcinoma and hepatitis B virus infection. Each CDR3 is given with its conserved first and last residue. The order of the fields is J gene, clone size, D gene, V gene, CDR3 DNA, CDR3 protein. A D gene is named only where the DNA matches it firmly. The size entry is marked missing in some rows and otherwise reads once, few, many or a size class.

>TRBJ2-6|once|TRBD1|TRBV11-2
TGTGCCAGCAGCATGGGGGGAGACAGGGGCATTTCCCTCTCTGGGTCCAATGTCCTGACTTTT
CASSMGGDRGISLSGSNVLTF
>TRBJ2-1|-|-|TRBV24-1
TGTGCCAGCAGTGATTTCTTCCGCGTAGGAGGTGAGCAGTTCTTC
CASSDFFRVGGEQFF
>TRBJ1-2|medium-sized|-|TRBV12-3/TRBV12-4
TGTGCCAGCAGCCTACGGGGGACTCAGCGTACTAACTATGGCTACACCTTC
CASSLRGTQRTNYGYTF
>TRBJ1-2|-|-|TRBV28
TGTGCCAGCAAGGTTGTCGGAATCGATTATGGCTACACCTTC
CASKVVGIDYGYTF
>TRBJ2-3|-|TRBD2|TRBV11-2
TGTGCCATCAGTTCGGGACTAGCTGGAGTGGCAGACATGCAGTATTTT
CAISSGLAGVADMQYF
>TRBJ2-4|once|TRBD2|TRBV6-1
TGTGCCAGCAGTGCCACGGGGGGGTTCAGCAAAAACATTCATTACTTC
CASSATGGFSKNIHYF
>TRBJ2-7|-|-|TRBV5-1
TGCGCCAGCAGCATGAGTAGAGGGAGATCCTACGAGCAGTACTTC
CASSMSRGRSYEQYF
>TRBJ2-7|once|-|TRBV29-1
TGCAGCGCCATGGCATCTGGGACCGGCACTCCATGCGAGCAGTACTTC
CSAMASGTGTPCEQYF
>TRBJ2-7|-|TRBD2|TRBV20-1
TGCAGTGCTAGAGACGGACTAGCACTCGACGAGCAGTACTTC
CSARDGLALDEQYF
>TRBJ2-1|once|-|TRBV6-5
TGTACAAGCAGTTACTCCGCGGGGTGGGTCTCCTACAATGAGCAGTTCTTC
CTSSYSAGWVSYNEQFF
>TRBJ1-5|few|-|TRBV7-2
TGTGCCAGCAGCTTAACCGATAATCAGCCCCAGCATTTT
CASSLTDNQPQHF
>TRBJ1-2|-|-|TRBV4-2
TGTACCAACAGCCAAGAATGGATAGATGATGGCTACACCTTC
CTNSQEWIDDGYTF
>TRBJ2-5|-|-|TRBV29-1
TGCAGTGTCGAATCCACGGCGGGTAGATCGGAGACCCAGTACTTC
CSVESTAGRSETQYF
>TRBJ1-6|-|-|TRBV4-2
TGTACCAGCAGCCAAGTGACAGCTTCTACCTCACGCCTCCACTTT
CTSSQVTASTSRLHF
>TRBJ2-1|-|-|TRBV4-2
TGTGCCAGCAACCAAGATGGGATTACCGGCGGTGAGCAGTTCTTC
CASNQDGITGGEQFF
>TRBJ2-5|once|TRBD2|TRBV4-3
TGCCCCAGTAGCCAATGGGCGGGAGACGAGACCCAGTACTTC
CPSSQWAGDETQYF
>TRBJ2-3|-|-|TRBV28
-
CTSVYRGGTDAQYF
>TRBJ2-1|few|-|TRBV11-2
TGTGCCAGCAGCTTAGCTAGTAACACTGAGCAGTTCTTC
CASSLASNTEQFF
>TRBJ2-2|-|-|TRBV6-6
TGCGCCATCTCCCTCGCCCGAGAGACCGGGGAGCTGTTTTTT
CAISLARETGELFF
>TRBJ2-1|once|TRBD2|TRBV28
TGTGCCTGCAGTTTACCGCAAGGGGCGACTAGCAGGATGGCGTACAATGAGCAGTTCTTC
CACSLPQGATSRMAYNEQFF
>TRBJ2-1|-|-|TRBV20-1
TGCAGTGCTGACCACCGGGACCCCGAACTCTTC
CSADHRDPELF
>TRBJ1-5|-|-|TRBV4-1
TGCGCTAGCAGCCAAGATCCGGGGATCGCCGGGAGTCAGTCCCAGCATTTT
CASSQDPGIAGSQSQHF
>TRBJ2-2|few|-|TRBV29-1
TGCAGCGTTTTGGCAGGTACCGGGGAGCTGTTTTTT
CSVLAGTGELFF
>TRBJ2-3|-|TRBD2|TRBV29-1
TGCAGCGTTGAGGGTAGCGGGAGCGCAGATACGCAGTTTTTT
CSVEGSGSADTQFF
>TRBJ2-1|many|-|TRBV5-1
TGCGCCAGCATTTCAGACGGGGCAGTCTCCTACAATGAGCAGTTCTTC
CASISDGAVSYNEQFF
>TRBJ1-3|many|-|TRBV28
TGTGCCAGCAGCCTCTCCCTGGCAGGGAGTGGAAACACCATATATTTT
CASSLSLAGSGNTIYF
>TRBJ2-1|many|-|TRBV24-1
TGTGCCACCAGTGAAGGTCCCTACAATGAGCAGTTCTTC
CATSEGPYNEQFF
>TRBJ2-3|-|-|TRBV11-3
TGTGCCAGCTGCTTGGCGTGCACAGATACGCAGTATTTT
CASCLACTDTQYF
>TRBJ1-4|-|-|TRBV12-3/TRBV12-4
TGTGCCAGCGGTTTATCAGGGGTCGTAAAACCGTTTTTT
CASGLSGVVKPFF